This TCR beta chain was found in a study of cytomegalovirus exposure and HLA in healthy donors. Study findings and constraints: Cytomegalovirus-associated status was assigned to about 150 TCR beta chains.

Donors counted as nominally healthy when sampled, yet unrecorded immune exposures were likely. For this clone: Its antigen remains unidentified.

This CDR3 is built from 14 residues. V was clipped by 1 base and J by 5 bases, with 13 bases between them. Germline lookup yields CDR1 SGHKS and CDR2 YYEKEE (reference sequence). It was with 60 Vbeta and 13 Jbeta primers that the PCR ran. Clones were sequenced by immunoSEQ multiplex PCR, and TCRdb holds only the in-frame ones, with some missing. The sample consists of 150,000 to 200,000 clones, 75% to 85% of them appearing once. The chain uses TRBV5-5 and TRBJ2-7; a possible D gene is TRBD1 (6 bases). Sequencing used PBMCs. This clonotype was obtained from a woman aged 50 to 65 in good health and CMV-seronegative. The CDR3 bases are TGTGCCAGCAGCTTGACCGGGACACAAGACGAGCAGTACTTC. It translates to CASSLTGTQDEQYF.